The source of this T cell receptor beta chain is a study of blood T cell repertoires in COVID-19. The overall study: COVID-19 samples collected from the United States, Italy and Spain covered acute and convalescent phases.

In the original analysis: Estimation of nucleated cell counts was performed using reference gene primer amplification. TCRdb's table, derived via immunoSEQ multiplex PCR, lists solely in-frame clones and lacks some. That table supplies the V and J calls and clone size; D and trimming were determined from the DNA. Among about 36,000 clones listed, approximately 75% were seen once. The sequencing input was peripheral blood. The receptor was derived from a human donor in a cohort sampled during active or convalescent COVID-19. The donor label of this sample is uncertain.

The CDR3 region has the DNA TGTGCCAGCAGTTACTCCCGGACTAGCGGGGGGACCCGCTACGAGCAGTACTTC. Its translation is CASSYSRTSGGTRYEQYF. V gene TRBV6-2 or TRBV6-3 combines with J gene TRBJ2-7; 14 bases are shared with TRBD2. This CDR3 is 18 amino acids long. Germline CDR1 MNHEY, CDR2 SVGEGT. V lost 0 bases and J lost 3; bases outside the gene matches: 7.